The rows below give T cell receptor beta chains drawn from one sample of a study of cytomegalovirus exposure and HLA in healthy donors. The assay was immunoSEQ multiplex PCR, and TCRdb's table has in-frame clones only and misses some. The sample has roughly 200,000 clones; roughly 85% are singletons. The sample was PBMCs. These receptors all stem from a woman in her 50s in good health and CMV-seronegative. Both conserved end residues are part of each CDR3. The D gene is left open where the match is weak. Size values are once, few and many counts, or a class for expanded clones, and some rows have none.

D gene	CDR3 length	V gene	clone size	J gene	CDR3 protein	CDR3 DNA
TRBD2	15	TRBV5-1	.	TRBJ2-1	CASTSGRIEYNEQFF	TGCGCCAGCACTAGCGGGAGGATCGAGTACAATGAGCAGTTCTTC
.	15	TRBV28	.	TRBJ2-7	CASSTRGSSSYEQYF	TGTGCCAGCAGTACTCGGGGATCGAGCTCCTACGAGCAGTACTTC
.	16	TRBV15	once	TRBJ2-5	CATSGQFRTTKETQYF	TGTGCCACCAGCGGACAATTTCGTACAACTAAAGAGACCCAGTACTTC
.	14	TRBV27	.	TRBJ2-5	CASKARDTQETQYF	TGTGCCAGCAAGGCCCGGGACACCCAAGAGACCCAGTACTTC
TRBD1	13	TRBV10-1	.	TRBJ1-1	CASRQGLNTEAFF	TGCGCCAGCCGACAGGGATTGAACACTGAAGCTTTCTTT
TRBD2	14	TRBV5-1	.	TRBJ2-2	CASSRGDDSGELFF	TGCGCCAGCAGCCGGGGGGACGATTCCGGGGAGCTGTTTTTT
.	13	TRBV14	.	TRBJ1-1	CASSLQMNTEAFF	TGTGCCAGCAGCCTCCAGATGAACACTGAAGCTTTCTTT
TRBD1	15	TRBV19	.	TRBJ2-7	CASSTGTGSSYEQYF	TGTGCCAGTAGTACCGGGACAGGGAGTTCCTACGAGCAGTACTTC
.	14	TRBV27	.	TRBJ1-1	CASSFTGINTEAFF	TGTGCCAGCAGTTTCACAGGGATTAACACTGAAGCTTTCTTT
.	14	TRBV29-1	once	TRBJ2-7	CSVDLAGSAYEQYF	TGCAGCGTTGACTTGGCAGGATCTGCCTACGAGCAGTACTTC
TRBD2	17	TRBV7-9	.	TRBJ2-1	CSSSLTGPPRLANEQFF	TGTTCCAGCAGCTTAACGGGCCCCCCGAGACTAGCGAATGAGCAGTTCTTC
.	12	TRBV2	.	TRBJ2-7	CASSDGLNEQYF	TGTGCCAGCAGTGATGGGCTTAACGAGCAGTACTTC
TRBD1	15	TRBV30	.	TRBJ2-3	CAWSGQGRLADTQYF	TGTGCCTGGAGTGGACAGGGAAGGTTGGCAGATACGCAGTATTTT
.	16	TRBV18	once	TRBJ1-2	CASSSTVQEANYGYTF	TGTGCCAGCTCATCCACCGTTCAGGAGGCCAACTATGGCTACACCTTC
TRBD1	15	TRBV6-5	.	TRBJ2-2	CASSRNRGETGELFF	TGTGCCAGCAGCCGAAACAGGGGTGAGACCGGGGAGCTGTTTTTT
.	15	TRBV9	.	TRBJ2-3	CASSVGGLSTDTQYF	TGTGCCAGCAGCGTCGGAGGGTTAAGCACAGATACGCAGTATTTT
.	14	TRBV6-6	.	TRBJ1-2	CASSYSRPGGGYTF	TGTGCCAGCAGTTACTCTCGGCCCGGGGGTGGCTACACCTTC
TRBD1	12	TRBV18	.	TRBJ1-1	CASSPNRGEAFF	TGTGCCAGCTCACCGAACAGGGGGGAAGCTTTCTTT
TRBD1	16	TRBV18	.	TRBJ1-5	CASSPSQDRGSQPQHF	TGTGCCAGCTCACCATCCCAGGACAGGGGGAGTCAGCCCCAGCATTTT
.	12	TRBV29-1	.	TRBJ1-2	CSVRAGIYGYTF	TGCAGCGTTAGGGCAGGGATCTATGGCTACACCTTC
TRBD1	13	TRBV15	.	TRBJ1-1	CATSTDRGAEAFF	TGTGCCACCAGCACCGACAGGGGAGCTGAAGCTTTCTTT
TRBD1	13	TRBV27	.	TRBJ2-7	CASSGEGAVEQYF	TGTGCCAGCAGTGGTGAGGGGGCCGTCGAGCAGTACTTC
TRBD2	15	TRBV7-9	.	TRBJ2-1	CASIGGSGGHNEQFF	TGTGCCAGCATCGGGGGGAGCGGCGGACACAATGAGCAGTTCTTC
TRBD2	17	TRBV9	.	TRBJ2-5	CASSVGSRLAGWETQYF	TGTGCCAGCAGCGTAGGGTCGAGACTAGCGGGATGGGAGACCCAGTACTTC
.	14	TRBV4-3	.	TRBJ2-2	CASTGAVNTGELFF	TGCGCCAGCACAGGGGCAGTGAACACCGGGGAGCTGTTTTTT
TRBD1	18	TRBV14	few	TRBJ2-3	CASSQDRRTGGITDTQYF	TGTGCCAGCAGCCAAGATAGGAGGACAGGGGGCATAACAGATACGCAGTATTTT
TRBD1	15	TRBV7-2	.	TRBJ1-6	CASSPANRGNSPLHF	TGTGCCAGCAGCCCCGCCAACAGGGGGAATTCACCCCTCCACTTT
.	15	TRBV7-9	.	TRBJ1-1	CASNIPEGAGTEAFF	TGTGCCAGCAACATACCCGAGGGCGCGGGCACTGAAGCTTTCTTT
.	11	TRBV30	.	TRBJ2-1	CAWSPLIEQFF	TGTGCCTGGAGCCCCTTAATAGAGCAGTTCTTC
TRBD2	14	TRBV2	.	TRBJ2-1	CASSGLAGNNEQFF	TGTGCCAGCAGCGGACTAGCGGGAAACAATGAGCAGTTCTTC
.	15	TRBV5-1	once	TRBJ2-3	CASSLASANTDTQYF	TGCGCCAGCAGCTTGGCTAGCGCGAACACAGATACGCAGTATTTT
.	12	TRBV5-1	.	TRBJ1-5	CASIWTSQPQHF	TGCGCCAGCATTTGGACATCTCAGCCCCAGCATTTT
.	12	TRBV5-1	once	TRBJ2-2	CASSQQAGELFF	TGCGCCAGCAGCCAACAGGCCGGGGAGCTGTTTTTT
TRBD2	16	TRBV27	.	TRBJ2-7	CASKEGTSGRLREQYF	TGTGCCAGCAAGGAGGGGACTAGCGGGAGATTGCGGGAGCAGTACTTC
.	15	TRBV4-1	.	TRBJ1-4	CASSPQGRAEEKLFF	TGCGCCAGCAGCCCCCAAGGGAGGGCGGAGGAAAAACTGTTTTTT
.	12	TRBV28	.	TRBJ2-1	CASSIRYSWQFF	TGTGCCAGCAGTATTCGGTATAGCTGGCAGTTCTTC
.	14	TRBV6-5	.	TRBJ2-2	CASSPRQSTGELFF	TGTGCCAGCAGCCCCAGGCAGTCCACCGGGGAGCTGTTTTTT
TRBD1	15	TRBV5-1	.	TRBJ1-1	CASSTWTGENTEAFF	TGCGCCAGCAGCACCTGGACAGGAGAGAACACTGAAGCTTTCTTT
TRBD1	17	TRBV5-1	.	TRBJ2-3	CASSPGQGPTSTDTQYF	TGCGCCAGCAGCCCGGGACAGGGGCCTACTAGCACAGATACGCAGTATTTT
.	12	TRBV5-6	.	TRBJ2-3	CASSQSTDTQYF	TGTGCCAGCAGCCAAAGCACAGATACGCAGTATTTT
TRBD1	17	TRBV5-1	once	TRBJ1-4	CASSPTGSQGANEKLFF	TGCGCCAGCAGCCCAACAGGGAGCCAGGGGGCTAATGAAAAACTGTTTTTT
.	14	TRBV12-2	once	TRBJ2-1	CASRLACGGNEQFF	TGTGCAAGTCGCTTAGCCTGCGGAGGCAATGAGCAGTTCTTC
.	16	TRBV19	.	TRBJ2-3	CASSMRGQNFPDTQYF	TGTGCCAGTAGTATGAGGGGACAAAACTTCCCAGATACGCAGTATTTT
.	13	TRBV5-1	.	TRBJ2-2	CASSSDRGGELFF	TGCGCCAGCAGCTCTGACAGAGGCGGGGAGCTGTTTTTT
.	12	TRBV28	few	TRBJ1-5	CASSTENQPQHF	TGTGCCAGCAGTACAGAAAATCAGCCCCAGCATTTT
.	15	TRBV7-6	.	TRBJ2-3	CASSSAGSRTDTQYF	TGTGCCAGCAGCTCCGCCGGGAGTAGGACAGATACGCAGTATTTT
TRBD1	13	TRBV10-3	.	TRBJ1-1	CAIQGSGQGLAFF	TGTGCCATCCAAGGCTCGGGACAGGGGTTAGCTTTCTTT
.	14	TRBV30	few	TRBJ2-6	CAGRGGSGANVLTF	TGTGCCGGTAGGGGGGGCTCTGGGGCCAACGTCCTGACTTTC
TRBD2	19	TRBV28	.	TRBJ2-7	CASSLETSGRARISYEQYF	TGTGCCAGCAGTTTGGAAACTAGCGGGAGGGCTCGTATCTCCTACGAGCAGTACTTC
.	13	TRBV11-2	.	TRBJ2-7	CASSLDYSYEQYF	TGTGCCAGCAGCTTAGACTACTCCTACGAGCAGTACTTC
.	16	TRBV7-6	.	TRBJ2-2	CASSSRSGVGTGELFF	TGTGCCAGCAGCTCTCGGAGCGGTGTAGGAACCGGGGAGCTGTTTTTT
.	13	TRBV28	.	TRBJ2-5	CASSSGEVETQYF	TGTGCCAGCAGTTCAGGGGAAGTTGAGACCCAGTACTTC
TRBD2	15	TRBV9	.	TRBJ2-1	CASSVAPSGYNEQFF	TGTGCCAGCAGCGTAGCTCCTAGCGGGTACAATGAGCAGTTCTTC
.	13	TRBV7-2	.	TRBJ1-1	CASSAGLSPRAFF	TGTGCCAGCAGCGCGGGACTGAGCCCACGAGCTTTCTTT
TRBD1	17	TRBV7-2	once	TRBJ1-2	CASSSTGQGVRGYGYTF	TGTGCCAGCAGCTCTACGGGACAGGGGGTCCGGGGCTATGGCTACACCTTC
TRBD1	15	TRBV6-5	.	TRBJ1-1	CASKITGQGRTEAFF	TGTGCCAGCAAGATAACGGGACAGGGGAGGACTGAAGCTTTCTTT
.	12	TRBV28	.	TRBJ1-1	CASTSENTEAFF	TGTGCCAGCACCAGCGAGAACACTGAAGCTTTCTTT